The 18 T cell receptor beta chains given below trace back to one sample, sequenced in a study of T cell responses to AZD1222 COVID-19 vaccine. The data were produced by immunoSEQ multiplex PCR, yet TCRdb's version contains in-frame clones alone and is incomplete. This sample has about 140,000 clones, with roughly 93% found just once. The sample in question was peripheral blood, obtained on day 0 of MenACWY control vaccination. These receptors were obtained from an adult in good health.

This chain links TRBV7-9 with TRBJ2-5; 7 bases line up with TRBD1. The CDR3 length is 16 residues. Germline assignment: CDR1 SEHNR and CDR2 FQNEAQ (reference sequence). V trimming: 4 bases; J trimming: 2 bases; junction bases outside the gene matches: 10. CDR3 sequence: CASSSSTGVGQETQYF. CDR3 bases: TGTGCCAGCAGCTCATCTACAGGGGTAGGGCAAGAGACCCAGTACTTC.

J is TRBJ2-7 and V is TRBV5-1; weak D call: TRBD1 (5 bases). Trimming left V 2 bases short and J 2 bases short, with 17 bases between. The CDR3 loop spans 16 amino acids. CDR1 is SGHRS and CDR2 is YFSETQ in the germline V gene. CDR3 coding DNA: TGCGCCAGCAGCTTAAACTCAGGGTATTCCCCCTACGAGCAGTACTTC. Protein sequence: CASSLNSGYSPYEQYF.

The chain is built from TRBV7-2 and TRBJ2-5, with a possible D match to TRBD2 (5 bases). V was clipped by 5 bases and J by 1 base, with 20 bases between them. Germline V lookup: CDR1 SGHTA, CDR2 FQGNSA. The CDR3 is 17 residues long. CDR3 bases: TGTGCCAGCAGCCCCTTCGGTAGGGAAGCGGTCCAAGAGACCCAGTACTTC. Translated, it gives CASSPFGREAVQETQYF.

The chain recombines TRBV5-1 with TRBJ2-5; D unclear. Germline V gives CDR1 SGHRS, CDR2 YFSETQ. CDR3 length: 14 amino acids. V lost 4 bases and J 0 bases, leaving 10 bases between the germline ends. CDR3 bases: TGCGCCAGCAGCAAGACCTACGACCAAGAGACCCAGTACTTC. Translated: CASSKTYDQETQYF.

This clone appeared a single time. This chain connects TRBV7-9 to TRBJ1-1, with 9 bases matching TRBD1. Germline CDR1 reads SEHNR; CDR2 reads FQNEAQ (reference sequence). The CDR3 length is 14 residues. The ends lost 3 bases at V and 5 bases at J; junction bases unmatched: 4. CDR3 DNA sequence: TGTGCCAGCAGCTTTGGGACAGGGAGTACTGAAGCTTTCTTT. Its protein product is CASSFGTGSTEAFF.

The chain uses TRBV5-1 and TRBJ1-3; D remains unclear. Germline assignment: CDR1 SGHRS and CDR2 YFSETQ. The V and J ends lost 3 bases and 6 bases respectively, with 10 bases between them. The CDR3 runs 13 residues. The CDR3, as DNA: TGCGCCAGCAGCTCTACACCCTTAAACACCATATATTTT. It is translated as CASSSTPLNTIYF.

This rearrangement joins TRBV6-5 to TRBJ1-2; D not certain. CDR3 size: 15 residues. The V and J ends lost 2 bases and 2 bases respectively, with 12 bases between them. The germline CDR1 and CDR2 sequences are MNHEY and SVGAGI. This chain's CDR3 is CASSYSLNRNYGYTF. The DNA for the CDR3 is TGTGCCAGCAGTTACAGTCTAAACAGAAACTATGGCTACACCTTC.

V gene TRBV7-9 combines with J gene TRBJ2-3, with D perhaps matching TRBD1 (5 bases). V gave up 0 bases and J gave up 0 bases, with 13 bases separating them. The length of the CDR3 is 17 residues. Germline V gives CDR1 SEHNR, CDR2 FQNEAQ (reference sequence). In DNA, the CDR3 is TGTGCCAGCAGCTTAGCGAGGAAACAGGCTAGCACAGATACGCAGTATTTT. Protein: CASSLARKQASTDTQYF.

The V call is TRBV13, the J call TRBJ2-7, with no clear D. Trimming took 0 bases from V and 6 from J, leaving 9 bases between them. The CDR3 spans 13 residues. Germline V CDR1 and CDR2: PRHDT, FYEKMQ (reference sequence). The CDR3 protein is CASSLGSATEQYF. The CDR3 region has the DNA TGTGCCAGCAGCTTAGGGTCTGCTACCGAGCAGTACTTC.

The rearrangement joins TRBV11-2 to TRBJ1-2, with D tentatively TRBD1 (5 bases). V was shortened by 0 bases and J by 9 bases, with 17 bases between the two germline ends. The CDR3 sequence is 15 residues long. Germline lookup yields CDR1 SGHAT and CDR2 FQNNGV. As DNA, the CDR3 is TGTGCCAGCAGCTTAGATACGGCAGGGTATGTCAGCTACACCTTC. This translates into CASSLDTAGYVSYTF.

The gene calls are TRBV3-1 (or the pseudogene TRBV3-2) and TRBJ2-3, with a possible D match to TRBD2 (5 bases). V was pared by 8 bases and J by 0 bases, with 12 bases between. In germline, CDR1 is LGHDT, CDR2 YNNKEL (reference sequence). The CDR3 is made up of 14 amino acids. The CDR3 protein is CASASSSSTDTQYF. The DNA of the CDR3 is TGTGCCAGCGCGTCTAGCTCCAGCACAGATACGCAGTATTTT.

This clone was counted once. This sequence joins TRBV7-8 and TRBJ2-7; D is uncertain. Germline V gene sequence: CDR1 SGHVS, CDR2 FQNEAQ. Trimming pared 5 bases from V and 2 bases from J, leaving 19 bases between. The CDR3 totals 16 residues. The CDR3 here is CASSPTGRSPPYEQYF. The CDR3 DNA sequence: TGTGCCAGCAGCCCTACGGGCAGGAGTCCCCCCTACGAGCAGTACTTC.

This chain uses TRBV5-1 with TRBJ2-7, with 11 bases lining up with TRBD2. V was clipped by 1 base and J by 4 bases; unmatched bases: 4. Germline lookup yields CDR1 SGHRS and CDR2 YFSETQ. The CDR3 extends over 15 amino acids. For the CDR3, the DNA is TGCGCCAGCAGCTTGTTTAGCGGGGGGGAGTACGAGCAGTACTTC. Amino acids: CASSLFSGGEYEQYF.

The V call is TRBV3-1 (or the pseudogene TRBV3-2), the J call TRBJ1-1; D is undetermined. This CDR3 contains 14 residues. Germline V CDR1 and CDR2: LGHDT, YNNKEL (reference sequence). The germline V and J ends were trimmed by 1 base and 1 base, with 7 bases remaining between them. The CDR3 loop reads CASSQVAGNTEAFF. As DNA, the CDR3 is TGTGCCAGCAGCCAAGTGGCGGGGAACACTGAAGCTTTCTTT.

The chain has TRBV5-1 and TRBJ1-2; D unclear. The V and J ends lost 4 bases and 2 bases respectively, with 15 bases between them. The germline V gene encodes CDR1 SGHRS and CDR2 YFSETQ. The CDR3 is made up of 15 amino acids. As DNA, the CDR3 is TGCGCCAGCAGCGGCAAGGGTGTTTACAACTATGGCTACACCTTC. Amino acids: CASSGKGVYNYGYTF.

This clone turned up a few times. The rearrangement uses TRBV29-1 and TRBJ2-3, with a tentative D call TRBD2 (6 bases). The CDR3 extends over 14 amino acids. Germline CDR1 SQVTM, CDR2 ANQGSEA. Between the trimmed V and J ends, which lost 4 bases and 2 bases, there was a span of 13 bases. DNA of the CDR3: TGCAGCGTTGCATCTACTAGCCTCACAGATACGCAGTATTTT. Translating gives CSVASTSLTDTQYF.

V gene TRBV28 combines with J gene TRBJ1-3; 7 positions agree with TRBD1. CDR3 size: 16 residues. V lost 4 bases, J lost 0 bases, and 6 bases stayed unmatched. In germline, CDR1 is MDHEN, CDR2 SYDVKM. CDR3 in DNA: TGTGCCAGCAGTTCCCCGGGACAGAGCTCTGGAAACACCATATATTTT. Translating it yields CASSSPGQSSGNTIYF. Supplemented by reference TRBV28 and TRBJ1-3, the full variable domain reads DVKVTQSSRYLVKRTGEKVFLECVQDMDHENMFWYRQDPGLGLRLIYFSYDVKMKEKGDIPEGYSVSREKKERFSLILESASTNQTSMYLCASSSPGQSSGNTIYFGEGSWLTVV.

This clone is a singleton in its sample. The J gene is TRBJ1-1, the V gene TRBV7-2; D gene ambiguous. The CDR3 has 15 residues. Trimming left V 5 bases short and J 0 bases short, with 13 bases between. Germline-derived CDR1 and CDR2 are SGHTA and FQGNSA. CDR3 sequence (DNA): TGTGCCAGCAGCCCTTACCTCGTATTGAACACTGAAGCTTTCTTT. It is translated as CASSPYLVLNTEAFF.